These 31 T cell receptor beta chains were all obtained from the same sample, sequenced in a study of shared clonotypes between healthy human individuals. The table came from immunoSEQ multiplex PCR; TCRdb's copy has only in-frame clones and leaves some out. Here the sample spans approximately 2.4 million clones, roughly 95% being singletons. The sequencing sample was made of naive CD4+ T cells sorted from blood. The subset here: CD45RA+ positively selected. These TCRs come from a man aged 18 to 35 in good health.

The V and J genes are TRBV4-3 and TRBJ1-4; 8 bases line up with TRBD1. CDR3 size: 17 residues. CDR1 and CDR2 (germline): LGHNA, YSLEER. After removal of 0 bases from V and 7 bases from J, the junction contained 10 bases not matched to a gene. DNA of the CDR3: TGCGCCAGCAGCCAAGAAGGGGGGCAGGGGGCGTCTGAAAAACTGTTTTTT. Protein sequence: CASSQEGGQGASEKLFF.

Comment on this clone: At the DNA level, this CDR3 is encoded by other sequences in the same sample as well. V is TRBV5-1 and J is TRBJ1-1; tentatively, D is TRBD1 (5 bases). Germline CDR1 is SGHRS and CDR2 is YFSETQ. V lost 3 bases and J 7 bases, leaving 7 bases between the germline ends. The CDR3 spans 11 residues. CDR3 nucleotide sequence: TGCGCCAGCAGCTGGGGGAGTGAAGCTTTCTTT. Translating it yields CASSWGSEAFF.

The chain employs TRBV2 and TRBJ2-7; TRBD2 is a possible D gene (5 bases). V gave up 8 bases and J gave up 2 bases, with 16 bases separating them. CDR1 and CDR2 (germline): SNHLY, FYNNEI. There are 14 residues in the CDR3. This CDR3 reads CASERERAAYEQYF. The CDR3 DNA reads TGTGCCAGCGAAAGGGAGAGGGCCGCCTACGAGCAGTACTTC. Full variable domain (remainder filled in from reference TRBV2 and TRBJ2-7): EPEVTQTPSHQVTQMGQEVILRCVPISNHLYFYWYRQILGQKVEFLVSFYNNEISEKSEIFDDQFSVERPDGSNFTLKIRSTKLEDSAMYFCASERERAAYEQYFGPGTRLTVT.

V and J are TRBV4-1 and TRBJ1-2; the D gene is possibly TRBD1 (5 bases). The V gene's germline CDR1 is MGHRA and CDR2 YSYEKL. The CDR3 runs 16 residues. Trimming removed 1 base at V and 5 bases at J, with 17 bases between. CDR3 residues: CASSQVDGPGVYGYTF. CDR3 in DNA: TGCGCCAGCAGCCAAGTTGATGGCCCGGGGGTTTATGGCTACACCTTC.

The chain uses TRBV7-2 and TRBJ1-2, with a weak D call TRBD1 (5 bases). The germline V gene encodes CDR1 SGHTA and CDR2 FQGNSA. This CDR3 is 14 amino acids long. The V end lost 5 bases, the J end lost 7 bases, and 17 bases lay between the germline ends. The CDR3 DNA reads TGTGCCAGCAGCGAGAGGTGGGGGGATTTTGGCTACACCTTC. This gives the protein CASSERWGDFGYTF.

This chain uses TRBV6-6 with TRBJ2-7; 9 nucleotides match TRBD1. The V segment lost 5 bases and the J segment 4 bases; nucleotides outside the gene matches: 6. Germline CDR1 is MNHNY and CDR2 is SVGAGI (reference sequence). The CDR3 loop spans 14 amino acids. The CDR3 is CASSNRGQLYEQYF. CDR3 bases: TGTGCCAGCAGTAACAGGGGGCAGTTATACGAGCAGTACTTC.

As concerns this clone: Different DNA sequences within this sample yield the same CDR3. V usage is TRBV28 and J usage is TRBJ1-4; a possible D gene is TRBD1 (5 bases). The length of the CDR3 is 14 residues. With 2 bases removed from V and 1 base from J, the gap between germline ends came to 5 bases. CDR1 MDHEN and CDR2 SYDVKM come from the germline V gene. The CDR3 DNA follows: TGTGCCAGCAGTTTAAGGGGAACTAATGAAAAACTGTTTTTT. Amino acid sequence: CASSLRGTNEKLFF.

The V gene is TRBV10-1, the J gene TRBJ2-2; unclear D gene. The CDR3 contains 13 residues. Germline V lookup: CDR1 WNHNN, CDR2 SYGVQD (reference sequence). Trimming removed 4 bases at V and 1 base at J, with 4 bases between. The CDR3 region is CASSAWNTGELFF. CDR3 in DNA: TGCGCCAGCAGTGCCTGGAACACCGGGGAGCTGTTTTTT.

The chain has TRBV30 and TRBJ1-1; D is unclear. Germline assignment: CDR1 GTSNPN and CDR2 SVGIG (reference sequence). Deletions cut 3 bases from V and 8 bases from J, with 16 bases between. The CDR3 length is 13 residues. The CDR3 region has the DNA TGTGCCTGGAGACCGTTCAAGCAACGCGAAGCTTTCTTT. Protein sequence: CAWRPFKQREAFF.

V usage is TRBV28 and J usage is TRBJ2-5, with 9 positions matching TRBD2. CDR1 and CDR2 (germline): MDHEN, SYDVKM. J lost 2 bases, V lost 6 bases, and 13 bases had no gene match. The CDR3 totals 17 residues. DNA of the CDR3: TGTGCCAGCAGAGTAGCGGGAGCCGGAGCCAAACAAGAGACCCAGTACTTC. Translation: CASRVAGAGAKQETQYF.

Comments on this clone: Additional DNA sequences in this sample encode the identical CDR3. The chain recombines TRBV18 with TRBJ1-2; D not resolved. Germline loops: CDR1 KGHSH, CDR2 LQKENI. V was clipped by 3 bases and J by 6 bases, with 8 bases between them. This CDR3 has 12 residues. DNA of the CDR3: TGTGCCAGCTCACCGAGGAGGGATGGCTACACCTTC. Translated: CASSPRRDGYTF.

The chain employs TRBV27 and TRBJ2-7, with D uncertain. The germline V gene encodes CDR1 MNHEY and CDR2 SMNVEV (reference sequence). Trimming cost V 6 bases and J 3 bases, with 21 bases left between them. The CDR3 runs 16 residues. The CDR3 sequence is CASSLVGKVPFYEQYF. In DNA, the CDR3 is TGTGCCAGCAGCCTAGTTGGGAAGGTCCCATTCTACGAGCAGTACTTC.

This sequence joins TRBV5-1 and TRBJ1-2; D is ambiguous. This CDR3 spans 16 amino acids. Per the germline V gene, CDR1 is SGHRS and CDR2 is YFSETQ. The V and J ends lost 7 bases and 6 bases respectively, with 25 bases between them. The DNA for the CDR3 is TGCGCCAGCGGCGAAGGACCTACCCGGCAGGTCGATGGCTACACCTTC. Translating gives CASGEGPTRQVDGYTF. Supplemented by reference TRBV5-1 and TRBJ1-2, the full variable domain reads KAGVTQTPRYLIKTRGQQVTLSCSPISGHRSVSWYQQTPGQGLQFLFEYFSETQRNKGNFPGRFSGRQFSNSRSEMNVSTLELGDSALYLCASGEGPTRQVDGYTFGSGTRLTVV.

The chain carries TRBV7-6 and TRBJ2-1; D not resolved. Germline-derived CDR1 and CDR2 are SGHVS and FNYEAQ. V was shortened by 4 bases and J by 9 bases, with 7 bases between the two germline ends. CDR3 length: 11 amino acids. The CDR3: CASSWGIEQFF. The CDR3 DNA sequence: TGTGCCAGCAGCTGGGGTATTGAGCAGTTCTTC.

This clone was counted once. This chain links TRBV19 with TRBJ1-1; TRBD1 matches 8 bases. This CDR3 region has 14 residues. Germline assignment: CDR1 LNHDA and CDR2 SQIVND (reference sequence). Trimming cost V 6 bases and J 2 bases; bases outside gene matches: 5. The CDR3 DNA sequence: TGTGCCAGTAGGGACAGGGTGGTTAACACTGAAGCTTTCTTT. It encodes CASRDRVVNTEAFF. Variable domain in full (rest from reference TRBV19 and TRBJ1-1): DGGITQSPKYLFRKEGQNVTLSCEQNLNHDAMYWYRQDPGQGLRLIYYSQIVNDFQKGDIAEGYSVSREKKESFPLTVTSAQKNPTAFYLCASRDRVVNTEAFFGQGTRLTVV.

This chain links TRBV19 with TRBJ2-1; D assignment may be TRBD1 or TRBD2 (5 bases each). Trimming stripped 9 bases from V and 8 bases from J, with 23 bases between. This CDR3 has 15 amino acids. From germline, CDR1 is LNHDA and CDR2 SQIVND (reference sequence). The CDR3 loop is CARITGTPLLDEQFF. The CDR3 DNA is TGTGCCAGGATCACCGGGACCCCACTTTTGGATGAGCAGTTCTTC.

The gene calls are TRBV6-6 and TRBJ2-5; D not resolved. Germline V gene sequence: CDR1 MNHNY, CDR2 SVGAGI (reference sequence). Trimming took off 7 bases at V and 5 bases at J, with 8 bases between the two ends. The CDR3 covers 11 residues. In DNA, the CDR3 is TGTGCCAGCATGCGAGAGGAGACCCAGTACTTC. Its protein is CASMREETQYF.

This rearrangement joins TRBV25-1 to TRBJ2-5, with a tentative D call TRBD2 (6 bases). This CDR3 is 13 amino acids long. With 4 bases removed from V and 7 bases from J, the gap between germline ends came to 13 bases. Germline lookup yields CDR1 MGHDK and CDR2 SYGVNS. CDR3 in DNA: TGTGCCAGCAGTGGGCGGGACGGCGGGACCCAGTACTTC. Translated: CASSGRDGGTQYF.

CDR3 sequence reads: CASSLGDRGLIEAFF. DNA for the CDR3: TGTGCCAGCAGTTTGGGGGACAGGGGGCTTATAGAAGCTTTCTTT. The chain recombines TRBV28 with TRBJ1-1, with 12 bases identical to TRBD1. Trimming removed 3 bases from V and 8 bases from J; junction bases left unmatched: 7. Germline loops: CDR1 MDHEN, CDR2 SYDVKM. The CDR3 is 15 residues long.

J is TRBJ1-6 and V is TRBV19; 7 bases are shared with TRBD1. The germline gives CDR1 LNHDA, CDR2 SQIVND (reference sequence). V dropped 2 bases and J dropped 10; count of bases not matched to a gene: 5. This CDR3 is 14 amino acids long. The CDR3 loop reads CASSITGEGSPLHF. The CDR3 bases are TGTGCCAGTAGTATAACAGGGGAAGGGTCACCCCTCCACTTT.

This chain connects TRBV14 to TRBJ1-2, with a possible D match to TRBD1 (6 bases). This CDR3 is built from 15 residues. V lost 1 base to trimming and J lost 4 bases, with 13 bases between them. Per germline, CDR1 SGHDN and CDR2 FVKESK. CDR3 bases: TGTGCCAGCAGCCAAGCTCAGGGGCGAGGCTATGGCTACACCTTC. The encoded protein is CASSQAQGRGYGYTF. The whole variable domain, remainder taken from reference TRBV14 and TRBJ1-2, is EAGVTQFPSHSVIEKGQTVTLRCDPISGHDNLYWYRRVMGKEIKFLLHFVKESKQDESGMPNNRFLAERTGGTYSTLKVQPAELEDSGVYFCASSQAQGRGYGYTFGSGTRLTVV.

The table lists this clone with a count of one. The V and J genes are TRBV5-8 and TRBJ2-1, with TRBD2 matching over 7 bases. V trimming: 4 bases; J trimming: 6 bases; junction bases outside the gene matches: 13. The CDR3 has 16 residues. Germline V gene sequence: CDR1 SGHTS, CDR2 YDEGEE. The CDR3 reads CASSLLRLALGNEQFF. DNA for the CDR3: TGTGCCAGCAGCCTTTTAAGACTAGCACTCGGCAATGAGCAGTTCTTC. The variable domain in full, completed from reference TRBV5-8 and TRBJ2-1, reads EAGVTQSPTHLIKTRGQQATLRCSPISGHTSVYWYQQALGLGLQFLLWYDEGEERNRGNFPPRFSGRQFPNYSSELNVNALELEDSALYLCASSLLRLALGNEQFFGPGTRLTVL.

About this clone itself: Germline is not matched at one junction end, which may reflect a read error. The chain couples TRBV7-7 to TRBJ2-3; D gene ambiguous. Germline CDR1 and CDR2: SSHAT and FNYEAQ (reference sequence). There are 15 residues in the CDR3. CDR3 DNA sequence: TGTGCTAGCAGCTTCCTGACTTCTAGCACAGATACGCAGTATTTT. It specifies CASSFLTSSTDTQYF.

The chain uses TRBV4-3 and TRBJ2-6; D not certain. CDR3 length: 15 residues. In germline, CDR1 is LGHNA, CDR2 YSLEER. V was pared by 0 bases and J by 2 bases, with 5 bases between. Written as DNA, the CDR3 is TGCGCCAGCAGCCAAGAAGGGACTGGGGCCAACGTCCTGACTTTC. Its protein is CASSQEGTGANVLTF.

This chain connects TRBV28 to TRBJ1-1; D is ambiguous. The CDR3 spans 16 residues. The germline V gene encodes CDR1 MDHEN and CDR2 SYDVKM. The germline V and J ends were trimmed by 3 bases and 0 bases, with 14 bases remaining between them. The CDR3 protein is CASSFGVVALNTEAFF. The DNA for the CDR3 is TGTGCCAGCAGTTTTGGGGTAGTGGCCCTGAACACTGAAGCTTTCTTT.

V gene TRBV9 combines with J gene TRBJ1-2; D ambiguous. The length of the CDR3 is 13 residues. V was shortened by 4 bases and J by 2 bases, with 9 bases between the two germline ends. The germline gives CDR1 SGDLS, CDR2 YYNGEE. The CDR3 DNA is TGTGCCAGCAGCCCCCCCCGCAACTATGGCTACACCTTC. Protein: CASSPPRNYGYTF.

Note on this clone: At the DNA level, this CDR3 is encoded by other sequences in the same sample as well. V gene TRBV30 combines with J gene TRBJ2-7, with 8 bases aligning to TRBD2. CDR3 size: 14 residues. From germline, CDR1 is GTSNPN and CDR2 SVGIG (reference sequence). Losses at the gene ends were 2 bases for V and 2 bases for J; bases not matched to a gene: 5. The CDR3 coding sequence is TGTGCCTGGAGTTTGGGACTAGTGGCCTACGAGCAGTACTTC. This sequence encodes CAWSLGLVAYEQYF.

The CDR3 nucleotides read TGCGCCAGCAGCCAAGATAGCGGGGGGCGCTACAATGAGCAGTTCTTC. Amino acid sequence: CASSQDSGGRYNEQFF. V gene TRBV4-1 combines with J gene TRBJ2-1, with TRBD2 matching 10 bases. Trimming at V came to 0 bases and at J to 3 bases, leaving 2 bases not matched to a gene. Per germline, CDR1 MGHRA and CDR2 YSYEKL. CDR3 length: 16 amino acids.

CDR3 DNA: TGCGCCAGCAGCTTGGGTACGGCAGGGGGCACAGATACGCAGTATTTT. Translated: CASSLGTAGGTDTQYF. This chain links TRBV5-1 with TRBJ2-3; TRBD1 might be the D (6 bases). From germline, CDR1 is SGHRS and CDR2 YFSETQ. The CDR3 sequence is 16 residues long. V was cut by 0 bases and J by 1 base, with 12 bases left in between.

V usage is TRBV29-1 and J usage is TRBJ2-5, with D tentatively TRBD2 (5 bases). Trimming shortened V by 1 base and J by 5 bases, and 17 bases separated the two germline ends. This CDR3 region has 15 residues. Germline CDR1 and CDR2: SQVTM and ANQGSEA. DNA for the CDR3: TGCAGCGTTGAAGTCTCCGGACGACCGGGGGAGACCCAGTACTTC. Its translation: CSVEVSGRPGETQYF.

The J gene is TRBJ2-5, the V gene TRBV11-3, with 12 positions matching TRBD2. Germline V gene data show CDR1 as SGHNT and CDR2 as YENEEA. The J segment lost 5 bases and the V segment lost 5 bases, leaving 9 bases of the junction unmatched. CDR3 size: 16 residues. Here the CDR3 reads CASSKASGGARETQYF. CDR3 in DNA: TGTGCCAGCAGCAAAGCTAGCGGGGGGGCCCGGGAGACCCAGTACTTC.